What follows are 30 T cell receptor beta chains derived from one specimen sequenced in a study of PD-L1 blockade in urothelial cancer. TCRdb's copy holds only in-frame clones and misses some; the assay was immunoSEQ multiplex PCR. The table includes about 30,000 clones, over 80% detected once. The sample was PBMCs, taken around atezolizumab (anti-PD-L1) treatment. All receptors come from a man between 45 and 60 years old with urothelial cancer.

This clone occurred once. The CDR3 loop reads CASSAPGGTAKNIQYF. CDR3 sequence (DNA): TGTGCCAGCAGCGCACCAGGGGGGACAGCCAAAAACATTCAGTACTTC. The chain uses TRBV13 and TRBJ2-4; the D gene is possibly TRBD1 (7 bases). Trimming took off 5 bases at V and 0 bases at J, with 14 bases between the two ends. Germline lookup yields CDR1 PRHDT and CDR2 FYEKMQ (reference sequence). This CDR3 has 16 residues.

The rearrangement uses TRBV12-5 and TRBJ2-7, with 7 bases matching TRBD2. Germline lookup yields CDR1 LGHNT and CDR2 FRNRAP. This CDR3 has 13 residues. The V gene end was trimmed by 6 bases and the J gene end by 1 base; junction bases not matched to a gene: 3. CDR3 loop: CASGRGESYEQYF. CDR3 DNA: TGTGCTAGTGGACGGGGGGAATCCTACGAGCAGTACTTC.

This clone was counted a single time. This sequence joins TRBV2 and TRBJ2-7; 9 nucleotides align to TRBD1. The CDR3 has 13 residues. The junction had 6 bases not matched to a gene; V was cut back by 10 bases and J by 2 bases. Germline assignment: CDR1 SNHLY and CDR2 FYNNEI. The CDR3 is CANDRGFPYEQYF. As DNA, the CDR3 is TGTGCCAACGACAGGGGGTTCCCCTACGAGCAGTACTTC.

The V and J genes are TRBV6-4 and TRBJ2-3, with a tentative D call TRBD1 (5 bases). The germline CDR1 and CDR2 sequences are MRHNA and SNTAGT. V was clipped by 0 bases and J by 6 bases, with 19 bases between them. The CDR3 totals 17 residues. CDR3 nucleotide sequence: TGTGCCAGCAGTGACTCGGCAGGGCCTAGGGCATCCGATACGCAGTATTTT. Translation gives CASSDSAGPRASDTQYF.

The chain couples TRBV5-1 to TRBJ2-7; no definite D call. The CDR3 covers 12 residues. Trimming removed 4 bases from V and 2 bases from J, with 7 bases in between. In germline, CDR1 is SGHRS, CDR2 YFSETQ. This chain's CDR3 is CASSLTPYEQYF. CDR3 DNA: TGCGCCAGCAGCCTTACACCCTACGAGCAGTACTTC.

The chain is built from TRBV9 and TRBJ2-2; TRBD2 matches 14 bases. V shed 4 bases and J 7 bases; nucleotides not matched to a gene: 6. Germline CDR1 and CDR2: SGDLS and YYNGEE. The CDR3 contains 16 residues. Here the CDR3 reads CASSPGLAGDHGELFF. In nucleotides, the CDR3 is TGTGCCAGCAGCCCGGGACTAGCGGGAGACCACGGGGAGCTGTTTTTT.

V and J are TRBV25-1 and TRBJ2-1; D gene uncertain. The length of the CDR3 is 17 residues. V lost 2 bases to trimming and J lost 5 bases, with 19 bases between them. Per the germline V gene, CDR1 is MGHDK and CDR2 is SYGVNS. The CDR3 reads CASSERYSTRLHNEQFF. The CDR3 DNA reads TGTGCCAGCAGTGAAAGGTACTCCACGCGACTTCACAATGAGCAGTTCTTC.

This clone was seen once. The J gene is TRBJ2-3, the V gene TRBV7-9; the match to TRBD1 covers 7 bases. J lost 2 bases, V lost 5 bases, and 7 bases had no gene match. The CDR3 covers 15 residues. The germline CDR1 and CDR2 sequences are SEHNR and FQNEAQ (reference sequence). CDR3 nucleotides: TGTGCCAGCAGCATAGGGACAGCGCCCACAGATACGCAGTATTTT. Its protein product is CASSIGTAPTDTQYF. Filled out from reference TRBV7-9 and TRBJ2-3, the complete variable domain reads DTGVSQNPRHKITKRGQNVTFRCDPISEHNRLYWYRQTLGQGPEFLTYFQNEAQLEKSRLLSDRFSAERPKGSFSTLEIQRTEQGDSAMYLCASSIGTAPTDTQYFGPGTRLTVL.

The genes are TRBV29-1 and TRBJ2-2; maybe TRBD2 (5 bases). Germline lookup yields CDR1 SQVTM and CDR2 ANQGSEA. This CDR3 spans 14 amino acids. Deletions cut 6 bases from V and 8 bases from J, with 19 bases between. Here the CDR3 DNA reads TGCAGCGTAGTGTCGCCTAGCCTTCCTGGGGAGCTGTTTTTT. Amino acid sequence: CSVVSPSLPGELFF.

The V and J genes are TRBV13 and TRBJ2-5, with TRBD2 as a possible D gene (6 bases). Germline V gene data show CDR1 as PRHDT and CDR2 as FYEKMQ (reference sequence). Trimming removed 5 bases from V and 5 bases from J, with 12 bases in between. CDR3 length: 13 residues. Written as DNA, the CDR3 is TGTGCCAGCAGCCTCACGGGGGTCGAGACCCAGTACTTC. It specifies CASSLTGVETQYF.

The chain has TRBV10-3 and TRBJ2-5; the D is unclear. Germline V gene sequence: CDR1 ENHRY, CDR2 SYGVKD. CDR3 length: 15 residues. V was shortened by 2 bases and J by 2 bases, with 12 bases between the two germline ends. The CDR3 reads CAISEPSKAQETQYF. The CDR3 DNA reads TGTGCCATCAGTGAGCCGAGTAAAGCGCAAGAGACCCAGTACTTC.

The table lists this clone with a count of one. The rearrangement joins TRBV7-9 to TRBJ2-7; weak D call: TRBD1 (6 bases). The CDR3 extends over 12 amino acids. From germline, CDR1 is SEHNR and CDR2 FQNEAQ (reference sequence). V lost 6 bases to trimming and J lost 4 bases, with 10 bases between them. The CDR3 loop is CASSQRGYEQYF. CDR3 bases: TGTGCCAGCAGTCAAAGGGGGTACGAGCAGTACTTC.

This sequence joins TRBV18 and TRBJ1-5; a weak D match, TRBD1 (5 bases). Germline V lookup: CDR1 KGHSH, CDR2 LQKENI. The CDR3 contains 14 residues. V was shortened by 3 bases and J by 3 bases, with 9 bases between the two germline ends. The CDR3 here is CASSPRQNNQPQHF. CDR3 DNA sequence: TGTGCCAGCTCACCCCGACAGAACAATCAGCCCCAGCATTTT. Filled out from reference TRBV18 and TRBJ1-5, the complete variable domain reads NAGVMQNPRHLVRRRGQEARLRCSPMKGHSHVYWYRQLPEEGLKFMVYLQKENIIDESGMPKERFSAEFPKEGPSILRIQQVVRGDSAAYFCASSPRQNNQPQHFGDGTRLSIL.

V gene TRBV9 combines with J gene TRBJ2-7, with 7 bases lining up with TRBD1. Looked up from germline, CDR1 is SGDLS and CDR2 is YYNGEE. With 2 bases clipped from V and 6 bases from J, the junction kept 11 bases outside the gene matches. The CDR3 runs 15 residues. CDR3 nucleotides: TGTGCCAGCAGCGTGAGCGACAGGGAAAGGATCGAGCAGTACTTC. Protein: CASSVSDRERIEQYF.

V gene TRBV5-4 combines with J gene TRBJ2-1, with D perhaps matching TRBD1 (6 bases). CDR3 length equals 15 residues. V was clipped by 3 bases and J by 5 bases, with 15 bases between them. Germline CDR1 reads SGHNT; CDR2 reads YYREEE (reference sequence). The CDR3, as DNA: TGTGCCAGCAGCTCACTGGGGGCAGCAAACAATGAGCAGTTCTTC. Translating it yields CASSSLGAANNEQFF.

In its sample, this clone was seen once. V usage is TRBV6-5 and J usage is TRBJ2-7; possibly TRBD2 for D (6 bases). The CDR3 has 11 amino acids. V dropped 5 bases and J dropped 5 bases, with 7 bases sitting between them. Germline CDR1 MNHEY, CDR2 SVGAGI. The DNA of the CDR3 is TGTGCCAGCAGTCGACTAGACGAGCAGTACTTC. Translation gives CASSRLDEQYF.

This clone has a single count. The CDR3: CASSLPSGYEQYF. CDR3 DNA sequence: TGTGCCAGCAGCTTACCTAGCGGGTACGAGCAGTACTTC. The chain joins TRBV13 to TRBJ2-7; 8 bases line up with TRBD2. The V segment lost 2 bases and the J segment 4 bases; nucleotides outside the gene matches: 1. CDR3 length: 13 residues. Germline-derived CDR1 and CDR2 are PRHDT and FYEKMQ (reference sequence).

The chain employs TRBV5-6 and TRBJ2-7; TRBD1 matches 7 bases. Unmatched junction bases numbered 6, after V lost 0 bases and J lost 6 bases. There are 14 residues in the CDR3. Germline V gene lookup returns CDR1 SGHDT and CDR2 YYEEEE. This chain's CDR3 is CASSLVRGRTEQYF. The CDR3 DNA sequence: TGTGCCAGCAGCTTGGTTAGGGGGCGGACCGAGCAGTACTTC.

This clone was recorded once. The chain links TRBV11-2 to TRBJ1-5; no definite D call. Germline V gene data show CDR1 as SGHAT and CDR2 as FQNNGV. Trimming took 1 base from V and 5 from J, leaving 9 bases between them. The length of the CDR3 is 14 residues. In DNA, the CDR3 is TGTGCCAGCAGCTTAGGCGTGGGCCATCAGCCCCAGCATTTT. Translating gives CASSLGVGHQPQHF. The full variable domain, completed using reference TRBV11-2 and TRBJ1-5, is EAGVAQSPRYKIIEKRQSVAFWCNPISGHATLYWYQQILGQGPKLLIQFQNNGVVDDSQLPKDRFSAERLKGVDSTLKIQPAKLEDSAVYLCASSLGVGHQPQHFGDGTRLSIL.

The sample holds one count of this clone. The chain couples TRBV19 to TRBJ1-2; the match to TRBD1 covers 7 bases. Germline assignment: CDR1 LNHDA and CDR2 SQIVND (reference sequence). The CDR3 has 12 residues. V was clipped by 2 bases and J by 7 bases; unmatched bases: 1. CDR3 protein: CASSIRQGGYTF. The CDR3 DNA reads TGTGCCAGTAGTATAAGACAGGGTGGCTACACCTTC.

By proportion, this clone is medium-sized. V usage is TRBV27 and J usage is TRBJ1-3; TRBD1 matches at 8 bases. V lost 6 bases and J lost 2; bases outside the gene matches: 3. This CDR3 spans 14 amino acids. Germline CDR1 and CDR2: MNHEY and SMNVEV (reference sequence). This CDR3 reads CASRTQGAGNTIYF. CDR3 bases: TGTGCCAGCAGGACACAGGGGGCTGGAAACACCATATATTTT.

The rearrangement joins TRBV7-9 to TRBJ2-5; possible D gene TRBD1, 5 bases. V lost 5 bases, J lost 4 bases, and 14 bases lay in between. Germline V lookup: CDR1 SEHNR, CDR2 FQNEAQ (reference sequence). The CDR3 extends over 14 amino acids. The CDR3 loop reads CASSARAGLETQYF. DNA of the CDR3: TGTGCCAGCAGCGCCAGGGCTGGGTTAGAGACCCAGTACTTC.

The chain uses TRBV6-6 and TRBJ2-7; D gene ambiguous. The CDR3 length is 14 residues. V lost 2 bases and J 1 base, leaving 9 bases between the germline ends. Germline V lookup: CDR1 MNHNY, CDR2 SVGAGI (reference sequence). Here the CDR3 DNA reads TGTGCCAGCAGTTACCTACAGATATCCTACGAGCAGTACTTC. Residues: CASSYLQISYEQYF.

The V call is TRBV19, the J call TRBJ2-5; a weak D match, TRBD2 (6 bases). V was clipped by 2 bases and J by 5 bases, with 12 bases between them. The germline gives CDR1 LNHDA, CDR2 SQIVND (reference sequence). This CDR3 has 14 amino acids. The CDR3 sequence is CASSILTSPETQYF. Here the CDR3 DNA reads TGTGCCAGTAGTATATTGACTAGTCCTGAGACCCAGTACTTC.

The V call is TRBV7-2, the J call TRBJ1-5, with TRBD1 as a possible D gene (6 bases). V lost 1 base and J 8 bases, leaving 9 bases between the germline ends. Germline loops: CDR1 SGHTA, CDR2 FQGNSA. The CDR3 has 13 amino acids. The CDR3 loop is CASSLGRQEPQHF. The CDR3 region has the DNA TGTGCCAGCAGCTTAGGCCGACAGGAGCCCCAGCATTTT.

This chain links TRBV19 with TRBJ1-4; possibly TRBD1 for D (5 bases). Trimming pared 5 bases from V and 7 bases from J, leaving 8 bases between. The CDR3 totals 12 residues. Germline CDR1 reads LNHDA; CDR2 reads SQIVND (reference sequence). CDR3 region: CASSGAGEKLFF. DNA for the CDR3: TGTGCCAGTAGTGGGGCAGGTGAAAAACTGTTTTTT.

CDR3 bases: TGTGCCAGCAGCCCCAGGGACAGGGGTGGAACCGGGGAGCTGTTTTTT. Encoded protein: CASSPRDRGGTGELFF. This chain uses TRBV7-6 with TRBJ2-2; 10 bases fit TRBD1. This CDR3 comprises 16 residues. Germline V gives CDR1 SGHVS, CDR2 FNYEAQ. The ends lost 5 bases at V and 5 bases at J; junction bases unmatched: 8.

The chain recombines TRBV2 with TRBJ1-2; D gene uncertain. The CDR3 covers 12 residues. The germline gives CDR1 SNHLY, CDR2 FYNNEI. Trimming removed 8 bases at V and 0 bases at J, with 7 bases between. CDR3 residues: CASGPANYGYTF. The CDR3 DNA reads TGTGCCAGCGGTCCAGCTAACTATGGCTACACCTTC.

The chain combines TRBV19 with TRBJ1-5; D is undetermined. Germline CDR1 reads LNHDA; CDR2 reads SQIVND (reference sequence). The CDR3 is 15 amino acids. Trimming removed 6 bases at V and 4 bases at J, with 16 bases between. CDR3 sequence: CASRGSPLGNQPQHF. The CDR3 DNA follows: TGTGCCAGTAGGGGTAGCCCCCTTGGTAATCAGCCCCAGCATTTT. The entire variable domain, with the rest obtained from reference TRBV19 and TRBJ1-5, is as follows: DGGITQSPKYLFRKEGQNVTLSCEQNLNHDAMYWYRQDPGQGLRLIYYSQIVNDFQKGDIAEGYSVSREKKESFPLTVTSAQKNPTAFYLCASRGSPLGNQPQHFGDGTRLSIL.

CDR3 nucleotides: TGCAGCGTTGAAGATCAGGGACAGGGTCTCGGTGGCTACACCTTC. This translates into CSVEDQGQGLGGYTF. V usage is TRBV29-1 and J usage is TRBJ1-2; TRBD1 agrees at 9 bases. V lost 0 bases and J lost 7; bases outside the gene matches: 9. Germline CDR1 SQVTM, CDR2 ANQGSEA. This CDR3 spans 15 amino acids.